The clone carrying this T cell receptor (beta chain) was found a few times. The sample is drawn from a study of blood T cell repertoires in COVID-19. Study-wide context: The samples span acute and convalescent COVID-19 from the United States, Italy and Spain. The analysed material was cDNA or gDNA that came from T cells, B-cell-depleted T cells, or PBMCs.

Original methodology: Amplification of reference gene primers provided the estimated nucleated cell counts. Libraries were prepared by immunoSEQ multiplex PCR; TCRdb keeps only in-frame clonotypes and omits some of them. V and J calls plus clone size are reproduced from that table; the DNA served to infer D and trimming. The sample holds under 200,000 clones, roughly four fifths seen once. The TCR sequence derives from a woman aged 40 to 55 with acute or convalescent COVID-19. Sequencing was performed on peripheral blood.

The CDR3 coding sequence is TGCAGCGTTGTTACTAGCGGGGGGGAGACCCAGTACTTC. Protein sequence: CSVVTSGGETQYF. The chain joins TRBV29-1 to TRBJ2-5; 12 bases are shared with TRBD2. The V segment lost 4 bases and the J segment 5 bases; nucleotides outside the gene matches: 2. The CDR3 is made up of 13 amino acids. The germline gives CDR1 SQVTM, CDR2 ANQGSEA.